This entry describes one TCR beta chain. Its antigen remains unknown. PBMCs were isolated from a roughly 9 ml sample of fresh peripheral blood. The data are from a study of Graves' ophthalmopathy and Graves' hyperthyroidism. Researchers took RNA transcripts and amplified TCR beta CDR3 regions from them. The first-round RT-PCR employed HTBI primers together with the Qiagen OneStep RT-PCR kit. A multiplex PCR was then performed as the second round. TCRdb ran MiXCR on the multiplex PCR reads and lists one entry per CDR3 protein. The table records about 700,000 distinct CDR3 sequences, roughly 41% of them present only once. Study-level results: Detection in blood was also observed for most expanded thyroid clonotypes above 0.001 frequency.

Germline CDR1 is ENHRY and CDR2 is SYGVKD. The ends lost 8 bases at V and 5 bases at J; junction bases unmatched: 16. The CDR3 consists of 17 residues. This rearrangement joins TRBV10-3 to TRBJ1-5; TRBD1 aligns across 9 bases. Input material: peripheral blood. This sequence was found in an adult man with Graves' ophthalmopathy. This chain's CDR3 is CAISTRFRDRDDQPQHF. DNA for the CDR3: TGTGCCATCTCGACTAGATTCCGGGACAGGGATGATCAGCCCCAGCATTTT.